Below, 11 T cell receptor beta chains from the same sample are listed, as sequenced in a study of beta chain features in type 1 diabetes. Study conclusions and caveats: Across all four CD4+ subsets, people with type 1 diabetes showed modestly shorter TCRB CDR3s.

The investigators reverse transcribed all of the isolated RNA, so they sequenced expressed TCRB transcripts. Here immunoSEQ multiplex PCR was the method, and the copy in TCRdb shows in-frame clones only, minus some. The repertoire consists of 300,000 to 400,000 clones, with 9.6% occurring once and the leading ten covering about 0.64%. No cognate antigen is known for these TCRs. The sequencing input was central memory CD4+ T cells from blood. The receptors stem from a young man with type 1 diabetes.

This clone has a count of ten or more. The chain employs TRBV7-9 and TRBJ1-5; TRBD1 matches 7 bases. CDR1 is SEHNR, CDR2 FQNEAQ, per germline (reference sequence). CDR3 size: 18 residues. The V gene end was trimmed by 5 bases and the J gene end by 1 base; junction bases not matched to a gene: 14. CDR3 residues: CASSAGTPGGSSNQPQHF. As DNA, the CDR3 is TGTGCCAGCAGCGCGGGAACCCCAGGGGGGTCAAGCAATCAGCCCCAGCATTTT.

DNA for the CDR3: TGTGCCAGCAGCCCCCCCTCGACACCAGATACGCAGTATTTT. Its translation: CASSPPSTPDTQYF. The chain carries TRBV28 and TRBJ2-3, with D unresolved. The germline CDR1 and CDR2 sequences are MDHEN and SYDVKM. The V end lost 6 bases, the J end lost 4 bases, and 14 bases lay between the germline ends. This CDR3 is built from 14 residues.

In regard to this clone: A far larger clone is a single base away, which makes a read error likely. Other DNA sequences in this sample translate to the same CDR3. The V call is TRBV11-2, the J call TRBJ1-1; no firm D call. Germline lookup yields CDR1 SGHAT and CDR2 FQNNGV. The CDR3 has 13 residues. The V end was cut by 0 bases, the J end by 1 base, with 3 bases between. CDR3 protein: CASSLDTNTEAFF. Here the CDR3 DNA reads TGTGCCAGCAGCTTAGACACGAACACTGAAGCTTTCTTT.

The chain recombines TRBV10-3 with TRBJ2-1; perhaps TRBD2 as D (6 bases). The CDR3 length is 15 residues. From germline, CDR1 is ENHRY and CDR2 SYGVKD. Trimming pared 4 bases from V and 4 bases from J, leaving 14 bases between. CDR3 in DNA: TGTGCCATCAGTGCGGCTAGCGAGGATTACAATGAGCAGTTCTTC. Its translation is CAISAASEDYNEQFF.

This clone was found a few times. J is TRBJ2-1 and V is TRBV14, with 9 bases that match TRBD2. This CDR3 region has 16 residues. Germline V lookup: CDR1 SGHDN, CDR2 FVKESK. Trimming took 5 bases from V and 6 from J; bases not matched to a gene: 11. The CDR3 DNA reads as TGTGCCAGCAGCGGTTTAGCGGGAGATTACCGCAATGAGCAGTTCTTC. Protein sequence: CASSGLAGDYRNEQFF. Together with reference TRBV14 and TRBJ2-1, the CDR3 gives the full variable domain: EAGVTQFPSHSVIEKGQTVTLRCDPISGHDNLYWYRRVMGKEIKFLLHFVKESKQDESGMPNNRFLAERTGGTYSTLKVQPAELEDSGVYFCASSGLAGDYRNEQFFGPGTRLTVL.

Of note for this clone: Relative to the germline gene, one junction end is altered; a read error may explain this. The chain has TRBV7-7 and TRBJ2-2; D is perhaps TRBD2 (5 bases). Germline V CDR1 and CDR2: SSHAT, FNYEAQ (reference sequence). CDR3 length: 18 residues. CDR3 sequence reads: CASSLALGAAANTGELFF. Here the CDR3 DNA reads TGTGCTAGCAGCTTAGCGCTAGGAGCAGCCGCGAACACCGGGGAGCTGTTTTTT.

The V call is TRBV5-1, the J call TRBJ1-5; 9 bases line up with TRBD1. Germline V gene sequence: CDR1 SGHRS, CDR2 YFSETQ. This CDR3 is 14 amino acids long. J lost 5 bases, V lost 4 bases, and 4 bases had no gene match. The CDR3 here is CASSPGTGHQPQHF. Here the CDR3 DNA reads TGCGCCAGCAGCCCCGGGACAGGGCATCAGCCCCAGCATTTT.

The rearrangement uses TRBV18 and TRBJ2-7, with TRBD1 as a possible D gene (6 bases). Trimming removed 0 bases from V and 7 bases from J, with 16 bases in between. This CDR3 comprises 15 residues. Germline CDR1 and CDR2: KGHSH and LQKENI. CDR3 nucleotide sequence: TGTGCCAGCTCACCACCCGTGACAGGATCTGAGGAGCAGTACTTC. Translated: CASSPPVTGSEEQYF.

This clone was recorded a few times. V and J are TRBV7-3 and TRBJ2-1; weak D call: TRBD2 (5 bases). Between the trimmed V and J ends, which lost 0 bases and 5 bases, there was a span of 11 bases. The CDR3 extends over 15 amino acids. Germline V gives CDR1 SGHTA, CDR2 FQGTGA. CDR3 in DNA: TGTGCCAGCAGCTTAACCGGGGATTCTCACAATGAGCAGTTCTTC. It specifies CASSLTGDSHNEQFF.

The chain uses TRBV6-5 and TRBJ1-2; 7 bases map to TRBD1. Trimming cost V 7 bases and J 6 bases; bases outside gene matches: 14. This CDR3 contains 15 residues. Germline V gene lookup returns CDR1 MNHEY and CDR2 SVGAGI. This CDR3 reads CASKDRTFAHDGYTF. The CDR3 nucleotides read TGTGCCAGCAAGGACAGGACCTTCGCTCATGATGGCTACACCTTC.

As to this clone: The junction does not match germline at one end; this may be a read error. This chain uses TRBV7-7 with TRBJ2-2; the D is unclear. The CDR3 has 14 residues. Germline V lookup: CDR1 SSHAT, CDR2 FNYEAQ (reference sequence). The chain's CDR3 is CASSSSVHTGELFF. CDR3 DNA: TGTGCTAGCAGCTCTTCAGTGCACACCGGGGAGCTGTTTTTT.